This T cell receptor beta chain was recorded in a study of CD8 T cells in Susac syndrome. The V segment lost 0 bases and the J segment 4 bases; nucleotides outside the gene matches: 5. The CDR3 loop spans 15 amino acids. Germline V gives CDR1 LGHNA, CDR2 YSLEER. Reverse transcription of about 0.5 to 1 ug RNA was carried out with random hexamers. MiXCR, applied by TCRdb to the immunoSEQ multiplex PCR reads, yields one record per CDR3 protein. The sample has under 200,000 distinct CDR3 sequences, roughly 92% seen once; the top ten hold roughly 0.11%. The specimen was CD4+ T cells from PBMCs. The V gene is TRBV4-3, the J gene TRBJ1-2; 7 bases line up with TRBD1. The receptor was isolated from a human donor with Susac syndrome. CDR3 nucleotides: TGCGCCAGCAGCCAAGATCACAGGGGCACCTATGGCTACACCTTC. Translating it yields CASSQDHRGTYGYTF.